This T cell receptor (beta chain) was retrieved from a study of T cells in Graves' hyperthyroidism and ophthalmopathy. Amplified TCR beta CDR3 regions came from RNA transcripts. In the first-round RT-PCR of the TCR CDR3, the HTBI primer set was used. MiXCR, applied by TCRdb to the multiplex PCR reads, yields one record per CDR3 protein. The table includes approximately 740,000 distinct CDR3 sequences, around 15% detected once. Clinical symptoms, serum thyroxine, TRAb, thyroid ultrasound and orbital computed tomography established diagnosis. The CDR3 totals 14 residues. V lost 5 bases and J lost 4, with 14 bases in between. The V gene's germline CDR1 is MNHEY and CDR2 SMNVEV (reference sequence). In this sample, this clonotype turned up many times.

The chain employs TRBV27 and TRBJ2-5; maybe TRBD1 (5 bases). The sequenced sample consisted of blood. The TCR sequence derives from a woman younger than 30 with Graves' hyperthyroidism. The CDR3: CASSVWGQGETQYF. CDR3 nucleotide sequence: TGTGCCAGCAGTGTATGGGGCCAGGGAGAGACCCAGTACTTC.